One sample yielded the 10 T cell receptor beta chains listed below, sequenced in a study of human T cells and chemical hapten exposure. Time point of the sample: patch test 1, 2 weeks after DPC sensitization. The treatment is: therapeutic diphenylcyclopropenone sensitization with weekly scalp DPC. Each CDR3 protein is one row after TCRdb ran MiXCR on the RACE reads. The table lists around 160,000 distinct CDR3 sequences, roughly 14% of them singletons. The specimen was whole blood, collected in connection with sensitization to the hapten diphenylcyclopropenone (DPC). These receptors were obtained from a woman under 40 with alopecia areata. Some clones in this sample may be carry-over from other donors' samples.

Many counts were recorded for this clonotype. The rearrangement links TRBV7-3 to TRBJ1-1; no definite D call. Trimming took off 4 bases at V and 4 bases at J, with 16 bases between the two ends. Germline V gene data show CDR1 as SGHTA and CDR2 as FQGTGA. This CDR3 comprises 15 residues. CDR3 protein: CASSSVSGPATEAFF. As DNA, the CDR3 is TGTGCCAGCAGCTCTGTTTCTGGGCCTGCCACTGAAGCTTTCTTT.

CDR3 region: CATSGGGGGLDEQFF. For the CDR3, the DNA is TGCGCCACCAGTGGGGGCGGGGGCGGTTTGGATGAGCAGTTCTTC. V and J are TRBV5-1 and TRBJ2-1; possible D gene TRBD2, 7 bases. The CDR3 totals 15 residues. Trimming pared 9 bases from V and 8 bases from J, leaving 24 bases between. Germline values: CDR1 SGHRS, CDR2 YFSETQ. The full variable domain, its missing parts supplied by reference TRBV5-1 and TRBJ2-1, is KAGVTQTPRYLIKTRGQQVTLSCSPISGHRSVSWYQQTPGQGLQFLFEYFSETQRNKGNFPGRFSGRQFSNSRSEMNVSTLELGDSALYLCATSGGGGGLDEQFFGPGTRLTVL.

This chain uses TRBV20-1 with TRBJ1-6, with a weak D call TRBD1 (5 bases). CDR1 is DFQATT, CDR2 SNEGSKA, per germline (reference sequence). CDR3 size: 14 residues. V was cut by 6 bases and J by 4 bases, with 13 bases left in between. The chain's CDR3 is CSANRDGYNSPLHF. The CDR3 region has the DNA TGCAGTGCCAACCGGGACGGATATAATTCACCCCTCCACTTT.

A few counts support this clonotype. The CDR3 reads CASGVAGGGYGYTF. CDR3 bases: TGTGCCAGCGGAGTAGCTGGGGGCGGCTATGGCTACACCTTC. This rearrangement joins TRBV28 to TRBJ1-2; possibly TRBD1 for D (6 bases). The V end lost 8 bases, the J end lost 4 bases, and 17 bases lay between the germline ends. The CDR3 consists of 14 residues. Germline CDR1 MDHEN, CDR2 SYDVKM.

The V and J genes are TRBV7-6 and TRBJ2-1, with D hard to call. CDR3 length equals 14 residues. Trimming removed 2 bases at V and 8 bases at J, with 13 bases between. Germline-derived CDR1 and CDR2 are SGHVS and FNYEAQ. CDR3: CASSLKWGRDEQFF. In DNA, the CDR3 is TGTGCCAGCAGCTTAAAATGGGGAAGGGATGAGCAGTTCTTC.

There are many counts of this clonotype. The rearrangement uses TRBV7-6 and TRBJ1-1, with a weak D call TRBD1 (6 bases). The V end was cut by 5 bases, the J end by 1 base, with 14 bases between. Germline values: CDR1 SGHVS, CDR2 FNYEAQ. The length of the CDR3 is 15 residues. DNA of the CDR3: TGTGCCAGCAGCCTAGGGGGTTGGGGGAACACTGAAGCTTTCTTT. This translates into CASSLGGWGNTEAFF.

This clonotype was observed a few times. The chain uses TRBV5-4 and TRBJ2-7; 7 nucleotides line up with TRBD1. The CDR3 runs to 16 residues. Trimming removed 5 bases from V and 3 bases from J; junction bases left unmatched: 14. Per germline, CDR1 SGHNT and CDR2 YYREEE (reference sequence). The CDR3 sequence is CASSPPPGTEYYEQYF. Here the CDR3 DNA reads TGTGCCAGCAGTCCTCCACCAGGGACAGAGTACTACGAGCAGTACTTC. The variable domain in full, completed from reference TRBV5-4 and TRBJ2-7, reads ETGVTQSPTHLIKTRGQQVTLRCSSQSGHNTVSWYQQALGQGPQFIFQYYREEENGRGNFPPRFSGLQFPNYSSELNVNALELDDSALYLCASSPPPGTEYYEQYFGPGTRLTVT.

This sequence joins TRBV4-3 and TRBJ2-3, with 8 bases matching TRBD2. This CDR3 contains 15 residues. After removal of 4 bases from V and 4 bases from J, the junction contained 7 bases not matched to a gene. Looked up from germline, CDR1 is LGHNA and CDR2 is YSLEER. The CDR3 nucleotides are TGCGCCAGCAGCCCGGCGGGGGGAAGACCAGATACGCAGTATTTT. Translation: CASSPAGGRPDTQYF.

This clonotype has at least ten counts. This chain connects TRBV7-2 to TRBJ1-4; a possible D gene is TRBD1 (6 bases). The CDR3 loop spans 15 amino acids. V lost 5 bases and J lost 0, with 10 bases in between. Germline-derived CDR1 and CDR2 are SGHTA and FQGNSA. CDR3 sequence: CASSPPGATNEKLFF. Here the CDR3 DNA reads TGTGCCAGCAGCCCGCCAGGGGCAACTAATGAAAAACTGTTTTTT.

This clonotype was seen ten or more times. The V and J genes are TRBV29-1 and TRBJ2-7; D is possibly TRBD1 (5 bases). V lost 5 bases and J lost 5, with 10 bases in between. This CDR3 spans 11 amino acids. CDR1 is SQVTM and CDR2 is ANQGSEA in the germline V gene. The CDR3 sequence is CSVRQGNEQYF. The CDR3 bases are TGCAGCGTTCGCCAGGGTAACGAGCAGTACTTC.